The 27 T cell receptor beta chains reported below all come from one sample, sequenced in a study of blood T cell repertoires in COVID-19. Here immunoSEQ multiplex PCR was the method, and the copy in TCRdb shows in-frame clones only, minus some. The data contain 200,000 to 250,000 clones, roughly 85% of them singletons. The specimen was PBMCs or T cells enriched from blood (not recorded which). The receptor set was obtained from a woman aged 40 to 50 with acute COVID-19.

J is TRBJ1-2 and V is TRBV9, with 7 bases that match TRBD1. Germline V gives CDR1 SGDLS, CDR2 YYNGEE. The CDR3 has 14 residues. V lost 0 bases and J lost 2; bases outside the gene matches: 1. CDR3 loop: CASSVAGQNYGYTF. The CDR3, as DNA: TGTGCCAGCAGCGTAGCGGGACAGAACTATGGCTACACCTTC.

The table lists this clone with a few counts. V is TRBV7-9 and J is TRBJ2-3, with 11 bases lining up with TRBD1. CDR1 and CDR2 from the germline V gene are SEHNR and FQNEAQ (reference sequence). The CDR3 totals 14 residues. The trim removed 4 bases at V and 3 bases at J, leaving 0 bases unmatched. CDR3 in amino acids: CASSWDRGTDTQYF. CDR3 nucleotide sequence: TGTGCCAGCAGCTGGGACAGGGGGACAGATACGCAGTATTTT. The entire variable domain, with the rest obtained from reference TRBV7-9 and TRBJ2-3, is as follows: DTGVSQNPRHKITKRGQNVTFRCDPISEHNRLYWYRQTLGQGPEFLTYFQNEAQLEKSRLLSDRFSAERPKGSFSTLEIQRTEQGDSAMYLCASSWDRGTDTQYFGPGTRLTVL.

The rearrangement joins TRBV7-8 to TRBJ1-5; maybe TRBD1 (5 bases). Germline loops: CDR1 SGHVS, CDR2 FQNEAQ. The CDR3 is 16 residues long. Trimming removed 2 bases from V and 3 bases from J, with 14 bases in between. CDR3 loop: CASSLLRGDPNQPQHF. As DNA, the CDR3 is TGTGCCAGCAGCTTATTGCGCGGGGACCCCAATCAGCCCCAGCATTTT.

This sequence joins TRBV7-8 and TRBJ2-3, with TRBD2 identical over 9 bases. Germline V gives CDR1 SGHVS, CDR2 FQNEAQ. This CDR3 contains 16 residues. V shed 6 bases, J shed 6 bases, and the junction held 13 bases outside the gene matches. CDR3 bases: TGTGCCAGCAGGCCAAGCGGCGGGGGGGCCAGGGATACGCAGTATTTT. Translating gives CASRPSGGGARDTQYF.

The chain has TRBV7-9 and TRBJ1-1; 7 bases line up with TRBD1. After removal of 6 bases from V and 5 bases from J, the junction contained 12 bases not matched to a gene. Germline values: CDR1 SEHNR, CDR2 FQNEAQ (reference sequence). This CDR3 region has 15 residues. DNA for the CDR3: TGTGCCAGCAGTAGAACTCAGGGGGTGGGGACTGAAGCTTTCTTT. Amino acids: CASSRTQGVGTEAFF.

This CDR3 is CASRMTGANSPLHF. The CDR3 nucleotides read TGTGCCAGTAGGATGACAGGGGCTAATTCACCCCTCCACTTT. The chain recombines TRBV19 with TRBJ1-6; 8 nucleotides line up with TRBD1. This CDR3 has 14 amino acids. With 6 bases clipped from V and 6 bases from J, the junction kept 4 bases outside the gene matches. Germline V gene sequence: CDR1 LNHDA, CDR2 SQIVND (reference sequence). The full variable domain, in which reference TRBV19 and TRBJ1-6 provide the parts outside the CDR3, is DGGITQSPKYLFRKEGQNVTLSCEQNLNHDAMYWYRQDPGQGLRLIYYSQIVNDFQKGDIAEGYSVSREKKESFPLTVTSAQKNPTAFYLCASRMTGANSPLHFGNGTRLTVT.

This rearrangement joins TRBV14 to TRBJ2-1; no definite D call. Germline CDR1 SGHDN, CDR2 FVKESK. The CDR3 has 13 residues. V dropped 1 base and J dropped 7 bases, with 8 bases sitting between them. CDR3 nucleotide sequence: TGTGCCAGCAGCCAAGGGGCTTGGAATGAGCAGTTCTTC. Translation: CASSQGAWNEQFF.

The rearrangement links TRBV5-4 to TRBJ1-2, with D possibly being TRBD1 (6 bases). V lost 5 bases to trimming and J lost 8 bases, with 16 bases between them. There are 13 residues in the CDR3. Per the germline V gene, CDR1 is SGHNT and CDR2 is YYREEE (reference sequence). The CDR3, as DNA: TGTGCCAGCAGGAAAGCAGGGGCAGGGGGCTACACCTTC. It codes for CASRKAGAGGYTF.

V gene TRBV19 combines with J gene TRBJ2-7; 9 bases agree with TRBD1. The V gene end was trimmed by 5 bases and the J gene end by 4 bases; junction bases not matched to a gene: 6. The CDR3 is 14 amino acids. CDR1 LNHDA and CDR2 SQIVND come from the germline V gene (reference sequence). The CDR3 DNA reads TGTGCCAGTAGTCCCGGGACAGGGTTGTACGAGCAGTACTTC. Translating gives CASSPGTGLYEQYF. Filled out from reference TRBV19 and TRBJ2-7, the complete variable domain reads DGGITQSPKYLFRKEGQNVTLSCEQNLNHDAMYWYRQDPGQGLRLIYYSQIVNDFQKGDIAEGYSVSREKKESFPLTVTSAQKNPTAFYLCASSPGTGLYEQYFGPGTRLTVT.

The J gene is TRBJ2-1, the V gene TRBV2; 8 nucleotides align to TRBD1. Trimming cost V 5 bases and J 4 bases; bases outside gene matches: 10. The CDR3 loop spans 16 amino acids. CDR1 and CDR2 (germline): SNHLY, FYNNEI. This CDR3 reads CASSKQLDRAYNEQFF. The CDR3 nucleotides are TGTGCCAGCAGTAAACAATTGGACAGGGCGTACAATGAGCAGTTCTTC.

This sequence joins TRBV5-8 and TRBJ1-6; possible D gene TRBD1, 6 bases. This CDR3 region has 12 residues. The V gene lost 0 bases and the J gene lost 12 bases, with 7 bases spanning the gap. In germline, CDR1 is SGHTS, CDR2 YDEGEE. The CDR3 reads CASSLARGPLHF. The CDR3, as DNA: TGTGCCAGCAGCTTGGCCAGGGGACCCCTCCACTTT.

V usage is TRBV11-2 and J usage is TRBJ1-2; 7 nucleotides align to TRBD1. The CDR3 length is 14 residues. Germline assignment: CDR1 SGHAT and CDR2 FQNNGV. V shed 4 bases, J shed 3 bases, and the junction held 5 bases outside the gene matches. CDR3 amino acids: CASSSTTGDYGYTF. The CDR3 DNA is TGTGCCAGCAGCTCGACTACAGGGGACTATGGCTACACCTTC.

The chain couples TRBV28 to TRBJ1-2; D is perhaps TRBD1 (6 bases). V was trimmed by 5 bases and J by 5 bases, leaving 18 bases between them. Germline V CDR1 and CDR2: MDHEN, SYDVKM. This CDR3 contains 15 residues. The CDR3 DNA sequence: TGTGCCAGCAGTCCGCCCTCACAGGGTTGGTATGGCTACACCTTC. This codes for CASSPPSQGWYGYTF.

The chain recombines TRBV30 with TRBJ1-4; 10 nucleotides agree with TRBD1. CDR1 and CDR2 from the germline V gene are GTSNPN and SVGIG (reference sequence). The CDR3 covers 14 residues. J gave up 7 bases and V 3 bases, and 5 bases lay outside the gene matches. The CDR3 loop reads CAWSPGTGAEKLFF. The CDR3 DNA reads as TGTGCCTGGAGCCCCGGGACAGGGGCTGAAAAACTGTTTTTT.

This chain uses TRBV5-4 with TRBJ2-3; TRBD2 matches at 9 bases. The V gene end was trimmed by 4 bases and the J gene end by 5 bases; junction bases not matched to a gene: 11. Germline CDR1 and CDR2: SGHNT and YYREEE (reference sequence). The CDR3 runs 16 residues. The CDR3 loop reads CASSPRKAGGVDTQYF. The CDR3 coding sequence is TGTGCCAGCAGCCCACGGAAGGCGGGGGGGGTAGATACGCAGTATTTT.

Details on this clone: Other DNA sequences in this specimen translate into the identical CDR3. This rearrangement joins TRBV7-2 to TRBJ1-1; TRBD1 matches 9 bases. The CDR3 runs 14 residues. J lost 3 bases, V lost 3 bases, and 2 bases had no gene match. Germline V gene data show CDR1 as SGHTA and CDR2 as FQGNSA. CDR3 sequence: CASSLGQGYTEAFF. CDR3 DNA sequence: TGTGCCAGCAGCTTGGGACAGGGCTACACTGAAGCTTTCTTT.

This clone was recorded once. V is TRBV3-1 (or the pseudogene TRBV3-2) and J is TRBJ1-5; 7 positions agree with TRBD1. The CDR3 spans 15 residues. J lost 3 bases, V lost 2 bases, and 4 bases had no gene match. Looked up from germline, CDR1 is LGHDT and CDR2 is YNNKEL (reference sequence). In DNA form, the CDR3 reads TGTGCCAGCAGCCAACGCGGGACAGACAATCAGCCCCAGCATTTT. It codes for CASSQRGTDNQPQHF.

This chain links TRBV7-9 with TRBJ1-2; D uncertain. V was cut by 5 bases and J by 4 bases, with 17 bases left in between. Germline V lookup: CDR1 SEHNR, CDR2 FQNEAQ (reference sequence). The CDR3 is made up of 15 amino acids. CDR3 protein: CASSPPRSGFYGYTF. In DNA form, the CDR3 reads TGTGCCAGCAGCCCCCCCCGGTCAGGATTCTATGGCTACACCTTC. Full variable domain (rest looked up from reference TRBV7-9 and TRBJ1-2): DTGVSQNPRHKITKRGQNVTFRCDPISEHNRLYWYRQTLGQGPEFLTYFQNEAQLEKSRLLSDRFSAERPKGSFSTLEIQRTEQGDSAMYLCASSPPRSGFYGYTFGSGTRLTVV.

The chain carries TRBV9 and TRBJ2-3, with a possible D match to TRBD2 (6 bases). The germline gives CDR1 SGDLS, CDR2 YYNGEE. The germline V and J ends were trimmed by 3 bases and 1 base, with 18 bases remaining between them. This CDR3 has 17 amino acids. The CDR3 DNA is TGTGCCAGCAGCGCTCCCCGACTAGTCATCGGCACAGATACGCAGTATTTT. As protein: CASSAPRLVIGTDTQYF.

This rearrangement joins TRBV7-3 to TRBJ1-1; 9 bases align to TRBD1. Germline V CDR1 and CDR2: SGHTA, FQGTGA. Losses at the gene ends were 5 bases for V and 3 bases for J; bases not matched to a gene: 7. The CDR3 contains 15 residues. CDR3 sequence (DNA): TGTGCCAGCAGCGTTAACAGGGGGCCAGACACTGAAGCTTTCTTT. Translated, it gives CASSVNRGPDTEAFF. Together with reference TRBV7-3 and TRBJ1-1, the CDR3 gives the full variable domain: GAGVSQTPSNKVTEKGKYVELRCDPISGHTALYWYRQSLGQGPEFLIYFQGTGAADDSGLPNDRFFAVRPEGSVSTLKIQRTERGDSAVYLCASSVNRGPDTEAFFGQGTRLTVV.

The chain joins TRBV6-5 to TRBJ1-1; TRBD1 might be the D (5 bases). Germline V gene data show CDR1 as MNHEY and CDR2 as SVGAGI. V lost 6 bases and J 4 bases, leaving 15 bases between the germline ends. The CDR3 is made up of 14 amino acids. The CDR3 sequence is CASSQSGGGTEAFF. The CDR3, as DNA: TGTGCCAGCAGCCAGTCCGGGGGTGGCACTGAAGCTTTCTTT.

This chain uses TRBV18 with TRBJ1-4; 8 bases agree with TRBD1. The length of the CDR3 is 15 residues. V shed 3 bases and J 7 bases; nucleotides not matched to a gene: 7. CDR1 is KGHSH and CDR2 is LQKENI in the germline V gene. The CDR3 is CASSPTGQVLEKLFF. The DNA of the CDR3 is TGTGCCAGCTCACCGACGGGACAGGTTCTTGAAAAACTGTTTTTT.

This chain uses TRBV15 with TRBJ1-2; 10 bases are shared with TRBD1. This CDR3 has 14 amino acids. Unmatched junction bases numbered 4, after V lost 1 base and J lost 8 bases. CDR1 and CDR2 (germline): LNHNV, YYDKDF (reference sequence). The CDR3 nucleotides are TGTGCCACCAGCAGAGGGGGACAGGGGTCAGGCTACACCTTC. This translates into CATSRGGQGSGYTF.

This clone has a single count. The chain links TRBV4-3 to TRBJ1-3; D gene unclear. Deletions cut 0 bases from V and 0 bases from J, with 9 bases between. Looked up from germline, CDR1 is LGHNA and CDR2 is YSLEER. The CDR3 extends over 16 amino acids. The CDR3 region is CASSQDTWSSGNTIYF. CDR3 bases: TGCGCCAGCAGCCAAGATACCTGGAGCTCTGGAAACACCATATATTTT.

The chain uses TRBV6-5 and TRBJ1-2, with a possible D match to TRBD1 (5 bases). The CDR3 has 14 residues. Germline values: CDR1 MNHEY, CDR2 SVGAGI. The V end was cut by 7 bases, the J end by 0 bases, with 12 bases between. The CDR3 loop is CASTFDSSNYGYTF. CDR3 bases: TGTGCCAGCACCTTTGACAGCTCTAACTATGGCTACACCTTC.

The V gene is TRBV11-2, the J gene TRBJ1-5, with 8 bases lining up with TRBD1. V dropped 4 bases and J dropped 3; count of bases not matched to a gene: 8. Germline V gene data show CDR1 as SGHAT and CDR2 as FQNNGV. This CDR3 comprises 16 residues. CDR3 in amino acids: CASSSGGGQVNQPQHF. CDR3 sequence (DNA): TGTGCCAGCAGCTCAGGGGGCGGACAGGTCAATCAGCCCCAGCATTTT.

This chain links TRBV9 with TRBJ1-1, with 7 bases lining up with TRBD1. V trimming: 2 bases; J trimming: 0 bases; junction bases outside the gene matches: 4. The CDR3 has 15 residues. Germline V CDR1 and CDR2: SGDLS, YYNGEE. Written as DNA, the CDR3 is TGTGCCAGCAGCGTGGTAGGGACAGTGAACACTGAAGCTTTCTTT. Translating it yields CASSVVGTVNTEAFF.